These 18 T cell receptor beta chains originate from one sample sequenced in a study of blood T cell repertoires in COVID-19. Repertoires were generated with immunoSEQ multiplex PCR, while TCRdb's copy carries only in-frame clones and drops some. The repertoire includes fewer than 200,000 clones, 70% to 85% of them detected once, and 1.2% sits in the top ten. The sequenced material came from peripheral blood. The receptors originated from a man aged 60 to 69 who had recovered from COVID-19.

J is TRBJ2-7 and V is TRBV5-5; D is perhaps TRBD1 (5 bases). CDR3 length: 14 residues. Germline-derived CDR1 and CDR2 are SGHKS and YYEKEE (reference sequence). Trimming removed 4 bases from V and 3 bases from J, with 14 bases in between. The CDR3 loop reads CASSHYTTVYEQYF. CDR3 sequence (DNA): TGTGCCAGCAGCCATTACACGACAGTCTACGAGCAGTACTTC.

The gene calls are TRBV7-2 and TRBJ2-5; a weak D match, TRBD1 (6 bases). Looked up from germline, CDR1 is SGHTA and CDR2 is FQGNSA. CDR3 length equals 14 residues. Trimming cost V 5 bases and J 1 base, with 11 bases left between them. The CDR3 reads CASSVQGGQETQYF. CDR3 coding DNA: TGTGCCAGCAGCGTCCAAGGGGGCCAAGAGACCCAGTACTTC.

The chain recombines TRBV4-1 with TRBJ1-2, with TRBD1 matching 8 bases. Germline loops: CDR1 MGHRA, CDR2 YSYEKL. Trimming cost V 3 bases and J 5 bases; bases outside gene matches: 14. This CDR3 region has 17 residues. In DNA, the CDR3 is TGCGCCAGCAGCCACCATACAGTCAGGGGGCTAGGGTATGGCTACACCTTC. It is translated as CASSHHTVRGLGYGYTF.

The chain employs TRBV5-4 and TRBJ2-7, with 11 bases fitting TRBD1. This CDR3 comprises 14 residues. V dropped 2 bases and J dropped 4; count of bases not matched to a gene: 2. The germline V gene encodes CDR1 SGHNT and CDR2 YYREEE (reference sequence). CDR3 sequence reads: CASSFGTGGYEQYF. The CDR3 DNA sequence: TGTGCCAGCAGCTTCGGGACAGGGGGTTACGAGCAGTACTTC.

V gene TRBV7-3 combines with J gene TRBJ2-3; D is unclear. CDR3 length equals 13 residues. Germline V lookup: CDR1 SGHTA, CDR2 FQGTGA. The germline V and J ends were trimmed by 2 bases and 5 bases, with 8 bases remaining between them. The CDR3 DNA is TGTGCCAGCAGCTTATGGGCAAAAGATACGCAGTATTTT. Amino acids: CASSLWAKDTQYF.

The table lists this clone with a few counts. V is TRBV15 and J is TRBJ2-7, with TRBD1 matching over 11 bases. Losses at the gene ends were 0 bases for V and 4 bases for J; bases not matched to a gene: 5. The CDR3 consists of 16 residues. Germline V gives CDR1 LNHNV, CDR2 YYDKDF (reference sequence). In DNA form, the CDR3 reads TGTGCCACCAGCAGAGATGTAGGACAGGGGGCTTACGAGCAGTACTTC. Translated, it gives CATSRDVGQGAYEQYF. The full variable domain, completed using reference TRBV15 and TRBJ2-7, is DAMVIQNPRYQVTQFGKPVTLSCSQTLNHNVMYWYQQKSSQAPKLLFHYYDKDFNNEADTPDNFQSRRPNTSFCFLDIRSPGLGDTAMYLCATSRDVGQGAYEQYFGPGTRLTVT.

The chain links TRBV18 to TRBJ1-1, with D uncertain. The germline V and J ends were trimmed by 0 bases and 3 bases, with 11 bases remaining between them. CDR1 is KGHSH, CDR2 LQKENI, per germline. The CDR3 is made up of 15 amino acids. CDR3 residues: CASSPPNRVHTEAFF. CDR3 DNA: TGTGCCAGCTCACCACCCAATCGAGTGCACACTGAAGCTTTCTTT. Complete variable domain (other parts from reference TRBV18 and TRBJ1-1): NAGVMQNPRHLVRRRGQEARLRCSPMKGHSHVYWYRQLPEEGLKFMVYLQKENIIDESGMPKERFSAEFPKEGPSILRIQQVVRGDSAAYFCASSPPNRVHTEAFFGQGTRLTVV.

The chain is built from TRBV30 and TRBJ2-5; the match to TRBD2 covers 8 bases. CDR3 length equals 16 residues. CDR1 and CDR2 from the germline V gene are GTSNPN and SVGIG (reference sequence). Trimming at V came to 2 bases and at J to 4 bases, leaving 12 bases not matched to a gene. CDR3 DNA sequence: TGTGCCTGGAGTCCCAGGCGGGGGGCCGCAGGAGAGACCCAGTACTTC. It encodes CAWSPRRGAAGETQYF.

This rearrangement joins TRBV3-1 (or the pseudogene TRBV3-2) to TRBJ2-3, with 9 bases identical to TRBD2. V lost 4 bases, J lost 2 bases, and 4 bases stayed unmatched. CDR1 and CDR2 from the germline V gene are LGHDT and YNNKEL (reference sequence). The CDR3 loop spans 15 amino acids. The chain's CDR3 is CASSPLAGVTDTQYF. The DNA of the CDR3 is TGTGCCAGCAGCCCGTTAGCGGGGGTCACAGATACGCAGTATTTT.

The chain is built from TRBV15 and TRBJ2-1; the match to TRBD2 covers 9 bases. The germline CDR1 and CDR2 sequences are LNHNV and YYDKDF (reference sequence). The CDR3 loop spans 16 amino acids. After removal of 0 bases from V and 4 bases from J, the junction contained 4 bases not matched to a gene. Here the CDR3 reads CATSRDRAGGYNEQFF. The CDR3 DNA follows: TGTGCCACCAGCAGAGATCGGGCGGGGGGGTACAATGAGCAGTTCTTC. Combining the CDR3 with reference TRBV15 and TRBJ2-1 gives the whole variable domain DAMVIQNPRYQVTQFGKPVTLSCSQTLNHNVMYWYQQKSSQAPKLLFHYYDKDFNNEADTPDNFQSRRPNTSFCFLDIRSPGLGDTAMYLCATSRDRAGGYNEQFFGPGTRLTVL.

The J gene is TRBJ2-4, the V gene TRBV5-1; TRBD1 is a possible D gene (5 bases). From germline, CDR1 is SGHRS and CDR2 YFSETQ. V gave up 4 bases and J gave up 4 bases, with 15 bases separating them. This CDR3 comprises 15 residues. CDR3 residues: CASSIHDQGKNIQYF. CDR3 coding DNA: TGCGCCAGCAGCATACATGATCAGGGAAAAAACATTCAGTACTTC.

V is TRBV19 and J is TRBJ2-7, with 8 bases aligning to TRBD1. Trimming removed 5 bases from V and 4 bases from J; junction bases left unmatched: 10. CDR1 and CDR2 from the germline V gene are LNHDA and SQIVND (reference sequence). The CDR3 runs to 15 residues. CDR3 nucleotides: TGTGCCAGTAGTCCAGGGGCAGGGGGCGATTACGAGCAGTACTTC. This encodes CASSPGAGGDYEQYF.

The genes are TRBV19 and TRBJ2-2; 11 bases map to TRBD1. J was trimmed by 7 bases and V by 5 bases; bases with no gene match: 6. This CDR3 spans 15 amino acids. Per germline, CDR1 LNHDA and CDR2 SQIVND (reference sequence). CDR3 region: CASSAWTGGIGELFF. The CDR3 region has the DNA TGTGCCAGTAGTGCCTGGACAGGGGGCATCGGGGAGCTGTTTTTT. Combining the CDR3 with reference TRBV19 and TRBJ2-2 gives the whole variable domain DGGITQSPKYLFRKEGQNVTLSCEQNLNHDAMYWYRQDPGQGLRLIYYSQIVNDFQKGDIAEGYSVSREKKESFPLTVTSAQKNPTAFYLCASSAWTGGIGELFFGEGSRLTVL.

This clone has only one observation. The chain joins TRBV7-8 to TRBJ2-1; TRBD2 matches 7 bases. V lost 0 bases, J lost 14 bases, and 7 bases stayed unmatched. The CDR3 has 13 amino acids. Germline V gene lookup returns CDR1 SGHVS and CDR2 FQNEAQ. The CDR3 coding sequence is TGTGCCAGCAGCTTAGCGGGTGCGGGGGTGGAGTTCTTC. This translates into CASSLAGAGVEFF.

CDR3 in amino acids: CASSRITGFGNTIYF. The DNA for the CDR3 is TGTGCCAGCAGCCGGATTACAGGGTTCGGAAACACCATATATTTT. The rearrangement joins TRBV6-6 to TRBJ1-3; tentative D call: TRBD1 (6 bases). The length of the CDR3 is 15 residues. V lost 6 bases and J 4 bases, leaving 16 bases between the germline ends. The germline V gene encodes CDR1 MNHNY and CDR2 SVGAGI (reference sequence).

V and J are TRBV28 and TRBJ2-7; 7 positions agree with TRBD2. There are 15 residues in the CDR3. Germline V gene lookup returns CDR1 MDHEN and CDR2 SYDVKM. V was clipped by 4 bases and J by 2 bases; unmatched bases: 8. CDR3 in amino acids: CASSYKRGSPYEQYF. The CDR3 region has the DNA TGTGCCAGCAGTTACAAGCGGGGTTCTCCCTACGAGCAGTACTTC.

The chain recombines TRBV6-2 or TRBV6-3 with TRBJ2-2, with D maybe TRBD1 (6 bases). This CDR3 contains 15 residues. The V end was cut by 3 bases, the J end by 3 bases, with 11 bases between. Germline V gene data show CDR1 as MNHEY and CDR2 as SVGEGT. As DNA, the CDR3 is TGTGCCAGCAGTTATACAGGGCAGTACACCGGGGAGCTGTTTTTT. Amino acid sequence: CASSYTGQYTGELFF.

The gene calls are TRBV5-1 and TRBJ2-5; 10 positions match TRBD1. Trimming took 4 bases from V and 5 from J; bases not matched to a gene: 8. The CDR3 is made up of 15 amino acids. Germline lookup yields CDR1 SGHRS and CDR2 YFSETQ. The CDR3 is CASSGGTGVQETQYF. The DNA of the CDR3 is TGCGCCAGCAGCGGGGGGACAGGGGTCCAGGAGACCCAGTACTTC.